The rows below give T cell receptor beta chains drawn from one sample of a study of blood T cell repertoires in COVID-19. Sequencing was performed with immunoSEQ multiplex PCR; in TCRdb, only in-frame clones are kept and a portion is missing. The table has some 65,000 clones, about 91% seen once. The sequencing input was peripheral blood. These receptor sequences come from an elderly woman with active COVID-19. CDR3s include the opening cysteine and the closing phenylalanine or tryptophan. The D gene is left open where the match is weak. The size entry is marked missing in some rows and otherwise reads once, few, many or a size class.

>-|TRBJ1-1|TRBV9|TRBD1
TGTGCCAGCAGCGGATCAGGGGGCTTAGCTTTCTTT
CASSGSGGLAFF
>once|TRBJ2-1|TRBV7-3|-
TGTGCCAGCAGCTTAAGTGGCGGAAATGAGCAGTTCTTC
CASSLSGGNEQFF
>-|TRBJ2-3|TRBV12-3/TRBV12-4|-
TGTGCCAGCAGTCCGACTGGTCTTGCGCAGTATTTT
CASSPTGLAQYF
>-|TRBJ1-2|TRBV24-1|-
TGTGCCACCAGTGATCGGGGGGCGAATGGCTACACCTTC
CATSDRGANGYTF
>once|TRBJ2-1|TRBV7-8|TRBD2
TGTGCCAGCAGCTTGTCTAGCGGGGGGTTCCTCAATGAGCAGTTCTTC
CASSLSSGGFLNEQFF
>once|TRBJ1-4|TRBV6-1|TRBD1
TGTGCCAGCAGTGAGACAGGGGGTGAAAAACTGTTTTTT
CASSETGGEKLFF
>-|TRBJ1-3|TRBV7-9|-
TGTGCCAGCAGTCTAACGGGTAACACCATATATTTT
CASSLTGNTIYF
>-|TRBJ1-2|TRBV13|-
TGTGCCAGCAGCTTATATCGAGCCAGGGTTCGTGGCTACACCTTC
CASSLYRARVRGYTF
>-|TRBJ2-4|TRBV28|TRBD2
TGTGCCAGCAGGCCTCTCACCACTAGCGGGGGGCTGGGAAACATTCAGTACTTC
CASRPLTTSGGLGNIQYF
>-|TRBJ2-3|TRBV5-1|-
TGCGCCAGCAGCTTGGGTCCTAGCACAGATACGCAGTATTTT
CASSLGPSTDTQYF
>-|TRBJ2-3|TRBV9|TRBD2
TGTGCCAGCAGCGTAAGAATAGCGGGGGGTTCCAGCACAGATACGCAGTATTTT
CASSVRIAGGSSTDTQYF
>-|TRBJ1-1|TRBV10-3|-
TGTGCCATCACCCGGACAGACGGCACTGAAGCTTTCTTT
CAITRTDGTEAFF
>few|TRBJ1-3|TRBV2|TRBD1
TGTGCCAGCAGTCCTGACAGGGGGCAAGGAAACACCATATATTTT
CASSPDRGQGNTIYF
>-|TRBJ1-1|TRBV5-6|TRBD1
TGTGCCAGCAGCTTGAGGGACAGGAGTGAAGCTTTCTTT
CASSLRDRSEAFF
>-|TRBJ1-1|TRBV5-6|-
TGTGCCAGCAGCCAACAGGGCGAGAACACTGAAGCTTTCTTT
CASSQQGENTEAFF
>-|TRBJ1-4|TRBV9|-
TGTGCCAGCAGCGTAGCAGGTGGGGGGGCACCTGAAAAACTGTTTTTT
CASSVAGGGAPEKLFF
>-|TRBJ2-7|TRBV24-1|TRBD2
TGTGCCGCCAGTGACGGGCAGGGAGCGGGGTACGAGCAGTACTTC
CAASDGQGAGYEQYF
>-|TRBJ2-7|TRBV5-8|TRBD1
TGTGCCAGCAGCTTTGGGCAGGGGGCTTTCGAGCAGTACTTC
CASSFGQGAFEQYF
>-|TRBJ1-1|TRBV12-3/TRBV12-4|-
TGTGCCAGCAGGAGTACAGGGACCACTGAAGCTTTCTTT
CASRSTGTTEAFF
>-|TRBJ2-7|TRBV5-4|TRBD2
TGTGCCAGCAGCTTAGCGGGGGAGAGCTCCTACGAGCAGTACTTC
CASSLAGESSYEQYF
>-|TRBJ2-5|TRBV7-9|TRBD2
TGTGCCAGCAGCTTAAGCGGGGTGGAGACCCAGTACTTC
CASSLSGVETQYF
>-|TRBJ2-3|TRBV18|-
TGTGCCAGCTCACCAACCCAGGGGAGCACAGATACGCAGTATTTT
CASSPTQGSTDTQYF
>-|TRBJ2-7|TRBV7-2|TRBD2
TGTGCCAGCAGCTTAGCGACTAGCGGGGCTGGGGAGCAGTACTTC
CASSLATSGAGEQYF
>-|TRBJ2-3|TRBV9|TRBD2
TGTGCCAGCAGCGTAGTGGCTAGCGGGGGACCTAGCACAGATACGCAGTATTTT
CASSVVASGGPSTDTQYF
>-|TRBJ2-7|TRBV7-3|TRBD1
TGTGCCAGCAGCTCTGGGACAGTGACCGAGCAGTACTTC
CASSSGTVTEQYF
>-|TRBJ2-7|TRBV6-5|-
TGTGCCAGCAGTTACACAGGGTTGAGGTCCTACGAGCAGTACTTC
CASSYTGLRSYEQYF
>few|TRBJ2-1|TRBV6-4|TRBD1
TGTGCCAGCAGTGACTCGAAAGGGGGCTCAGATGAGCAGTTCTTC
CASSDSKGGSDEQFF
>-|TRBJ1-1|TRBV6-5|-
TGTGCCAGCAGTTACTCAGGGAGGGACACTGAAGCTTTCTTT
CASSYSGRDTEAFF
>-|TRBJ2-7|TRBV6-2/TRBV6-3|TRBD2
TGTGCCAGCAGTTTCAGGGCGGGGGGCCGGAGCGAGCAGTACTTC
CASSFRAGGRSEQYF
>few|TRBJ1-4|TRBV18|-
TGTGCCAGCTCACCAAGCTGGGCCACTAATGAAAAACTGTTTTTT
CASSPSWATNEKLFF
>-|TRBJ2-7|TRBV5-4|TRBD1
TGTGCCAGCAGCAGGACAGGCCTCTCCTACGAGCAGTACTTC
CASSRTGLSYEQYF
>-|TRBJ2-7|TRBV7-9|TRBD1
TGTGCCAGCAGCGGACCCGGGACAGGGGCGAGGGAGCAGTACTTC
CASSGPGTGAREQYF
>-|TRBJ1-1|TRBV18|TRBD1
TGTGCCAGCTCACTCGGACAGGTAGAAGCTTTCTTT
CASSLGQVEAFF
>-|TRBJ2-1|TRBV2|-
TGTGCCAGCTCTCTGCGGGGAGGAAGCTCCTACAATGAGCAGTTCTTC
CASSLRGGSSYNEQFF
>-|TRBJ1-2|TRBV6-6|-
TGTGCCAGCAGCCCCTTCGCGGTTAACTATGGCTACACCTTC
CASSPFAVNYGYTF
>-|TRBJ2-1|TRBV7-3|TRBD1
TGTGCCAGCAGCTTTACAGGACAGGGGGGCAATGAGCAGTTCTTC
CASSFTGQGGNEQFF
>medium-sized|TRBJ1-5|TRBV27|-
TGTGCCAGCAGTTTGGCAGCGTTACAGCCCCAGCATTTT
CASSLAALQPQHF
>-|TRBJ2-2|TRBV19|TRBD2
TGTGCCAGTAGTAGAGGGGCGGGAGCGAACACCGGGGAGCTGTTTTTT
CASSRGAGANTGELFF
>-|TRBJ1-2|TRBV10-3|-
TGTGCCATCAGTGAAGCAGGGGATGGCTACACCTTC
CAISEAGDGYTF
>-|TRBJ1-1|TRBV19|-
TGTGCCAGTAGTCTGGGCAGGGGCACTGAAGCTTTCTTT
CASSLGRGTEAFF
>once|TRBJ2-5|TRBV7-3|-
TGTGCCAGCAGCTTGACTCGGGGAGAGACCCAGTACTTC
CASSLTRGETQYF
>-|TRBJ1-1|TRBV7-6|TRBD1
TGTGCCAGCAGCTTAATAAGGGGGCTGAACACTGAAGCTTTCTTT
CASSLIRGLNTEAFF
>-|TRBJ1-3|TRBV3-1/TRBV3-2|TRBD1
TGTGCCAGCAGCCAAGATCTGGGACAGGGGGCATCTTTTGGAAACACCATATATTTT
CASSQDLGQGASFGNTIYF